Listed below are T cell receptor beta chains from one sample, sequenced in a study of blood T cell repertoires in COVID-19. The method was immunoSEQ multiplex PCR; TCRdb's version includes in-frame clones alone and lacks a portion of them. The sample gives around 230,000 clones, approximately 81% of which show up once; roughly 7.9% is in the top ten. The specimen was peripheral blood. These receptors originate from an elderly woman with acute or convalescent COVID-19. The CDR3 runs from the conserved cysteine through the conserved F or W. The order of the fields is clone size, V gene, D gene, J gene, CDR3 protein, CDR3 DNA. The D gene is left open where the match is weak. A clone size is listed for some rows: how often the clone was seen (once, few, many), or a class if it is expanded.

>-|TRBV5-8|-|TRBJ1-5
CASSPLGGDQPQHF
TGTGCCAGCAGCCCCTTAGGGGGGGATCAGCCCCAGCATTTT
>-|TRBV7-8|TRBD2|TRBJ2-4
CASSFSGGAKNIQYF
TGTGCCAGCAGCTTTAGCGGGGGGGCCAAAAACATTCAGTACTTC
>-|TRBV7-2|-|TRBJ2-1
CASSLGTLRDEQFF
TGTGCCAGCAGCTTAGGGACTCTGAGGGATGAGCAGTTCTTC
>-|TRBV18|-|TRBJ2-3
CASSPRLSDFNTDTQYF
TGTGCCAGCTCACCCCGTTTATCGGACTTTAACACAGATACGCAGTATTTT
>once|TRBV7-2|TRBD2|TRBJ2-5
CASSSRSGGAGRTQYF
TGTGCCAGCAGCTCACGAAGCGGGGGGGCCGGACGGACCCAGTACTTC
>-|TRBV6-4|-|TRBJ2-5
CASSEHGGRSSETQYF
TGTGCCAGCAGTGAACATGGCGGTAGGTCCTCAGAGACCCAGTACTTC
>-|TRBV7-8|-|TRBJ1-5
CASSLARGNQPQHF
TGTGCCAGCAGCTTAGCGAGAGGGAATCAGCCCCAGCATTTT
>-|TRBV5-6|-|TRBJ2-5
CASSLVNQETQYF
TGTGCCAGCAGCTTGGTCAACCAAGAGACCCAGTACTTC
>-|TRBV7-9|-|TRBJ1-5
CASSLVADGNQPQHF
TGTGCCAGCAGCTTAGTGGCAGACGGGAATCAGCCCCAGCATTTT
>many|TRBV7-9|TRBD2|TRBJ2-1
CASSNSGTSSNEQFF
TGTGCCAGCAGTAACTCTGGGACTAGTTCCAATGAGCAGTTCTTC
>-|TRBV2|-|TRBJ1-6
CATTWSGINSPLHF
TGTGCCACCACATGGTCCGGGATAAATTCACCCCTCCACTTT
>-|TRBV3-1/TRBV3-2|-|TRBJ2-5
CASSPRPTGGPRIRYF
TGTGCCAGCAGCCCTCGGCCGACGGGGGGCCCTAGAATCAGGTACTTC
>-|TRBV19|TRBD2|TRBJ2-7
CASSSGGTSGSYEQYF
TGTGCCAGTAGTTCGGGAGGGACTAGCGGGAGTTACGAGCAGTACTTC
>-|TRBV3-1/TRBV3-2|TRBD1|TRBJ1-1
CASRPKYRLIISGRGYTEAFF
TGTGCCAGCAGACCGAAATATCGCCTAATAATCTCGGGCAGGGGGTACACTGAAGCTTTCTTT
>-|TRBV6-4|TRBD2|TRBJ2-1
CASSADLAGGLYNEQFF
TGTGCCAGCAGTGCCGACCTAGCGGGGGGTCTGTACAATGAGCAGTTCTTC
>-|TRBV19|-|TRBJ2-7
CASSMRDFYEQYF
TGTGCCAGTAGTATGAGAGATTTCTACGAGCAGTACTTC
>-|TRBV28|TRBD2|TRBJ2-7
CASSFSSRGDYEQYF
TGTGCCAGCAGTTTTTCCAGCCGGGGGGACTACGAGCAGTACTTC
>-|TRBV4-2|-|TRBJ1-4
CASSQDVQGGGIEEKLFF
TGTGCCAGCAGCCAAGATGTACAGGGTGGGGGCATAGAAGAAAAACTGTTTTTT
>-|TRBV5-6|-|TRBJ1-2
CASALGVDYGYTF
TGTGCCAGCGCTCTCGGGGTGGACTATGGCTACACCTTC
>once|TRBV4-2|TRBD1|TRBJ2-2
CASSHGDGRGPPGELFF
TGTGCCAGCAGCCATGGAGACGGCAGGGGGCCCCCCGGGGAGCTGTTTTTT
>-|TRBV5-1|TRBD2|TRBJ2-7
CASSLDQLAGGYEQYF
TGCGCCAGCAGCTTGGACCAACTAGCGGGAGGTTACGAGCAGTACTTC
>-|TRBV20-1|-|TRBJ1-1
CSASGGRESEAFF
TGCAGTGCTAGTGGGGGCAGGGAATCTGAAGCTTTCTTT
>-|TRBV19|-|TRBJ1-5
CASSIPSGTGKHYSNQPQHF
TGTGCCAGTAGTATCCCCTCGGGGACTGGGAAACACTATAGCAATCAGCCCCAGCATTTT
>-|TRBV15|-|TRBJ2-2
CATSGELQADGELFF
TGTGCCACCAGCGGAGAGTTACAGGCGGACGGGGAGCTGTTTTTT
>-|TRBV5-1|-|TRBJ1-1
CASSLTGSNTEAFF
TGCGCCAGCAGCTTGACAGGATCGAACACTGAAGCTTTCTTT
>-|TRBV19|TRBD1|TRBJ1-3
CASRQGAVTGNTIYF
TGTGCCAGTCGCCAGGGGGCTGTGACTGGAAACACCATATATTTT
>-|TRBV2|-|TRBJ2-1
CASREDGFWDEQFF
TGTGCCAGCAGGGAGGACGGTTTTTGGGATGAGCAGTTCTTC
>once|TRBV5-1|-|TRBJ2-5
CASSLGPTEETQYF
TGCGCCAGCAGCTTGGGACCAACAGAAGAGACCCAGTACTTC
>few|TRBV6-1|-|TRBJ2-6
CASSAARNAGANVLTF
TGTGCCAGCAGTGCCGCGCGGAATGCTGGGGCCAACGTCCTGACTTTC
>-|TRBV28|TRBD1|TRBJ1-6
CASSFPPGQGPYNSPLHF
TGTGCCAGCAGTTTCCCTCCGGGACAGGGGCCTTATAATTCACCCCTCCACTTT
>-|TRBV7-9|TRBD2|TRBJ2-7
CATTSGRGSYEQYF
TGTGCCACCACGAGCGGGAGAGGGTCCTACGAGCAGTACTTC
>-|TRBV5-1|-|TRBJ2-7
CASSPRGAGVYEQYF
TGCGCCAGCAGCCCCAGGGGGGCAGGGGTGTACGAGCAGTACTTC
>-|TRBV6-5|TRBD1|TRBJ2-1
CASSYQQGRMFF
TGTGCCAGCAGTTACCAACAGGGGCGGATGTTCTTC
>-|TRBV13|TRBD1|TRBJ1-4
CASSQGQGQGKLFF
TGTGCCAGCAGCCAAGGACAGGGGCAGGGAAAACTGTTTTTT
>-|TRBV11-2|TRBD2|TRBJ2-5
CASSHLAGTSGVETQYF
TGTGCCAGCAGCCACCTAGCCGGGACTAGCGGGGTTGAGACCCAGTACTTC
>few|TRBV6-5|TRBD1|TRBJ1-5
CASKSGGHNQPQHF
TGTGCCAGCAAATCAGGGGGCCACAATCAGCCCCAGCATTTT
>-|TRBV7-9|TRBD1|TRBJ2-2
CASSPGQGNTGELFF
TGTGCCAGCAGCCCGGGACAGGGGAACACCGGGGAGCTGTTTTTT
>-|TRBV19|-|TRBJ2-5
CASTQETQYF
TGTGCCAGTACACAAGAGACCCAGTACTTC
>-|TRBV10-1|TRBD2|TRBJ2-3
CASRQGLAGGLGTDTQYF
TGCGCCAGCAGACAGGGACTAGCGGGGGGGCTGGGCACAGATACGCAGTATTTT
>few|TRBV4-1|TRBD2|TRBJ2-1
CASSQGRTSGTYNEQFF
TGCGCCAGCAGCCAAGGAAGGACTAGCGGGACCTACAATGAGCAGTTCTTC
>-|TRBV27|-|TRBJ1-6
CASSPPSTTSYYNSPLHF
TGTGCCAGCAGTCCCCCCTCAACTACCAGCTATTATAATTCACCCCTCCACTTT
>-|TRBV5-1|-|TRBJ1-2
CASSGEGANYGYTF
TGCGCCAGCAGCGGAGAGGGAGCTAACTATGGCTACACCTTC
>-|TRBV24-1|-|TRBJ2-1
CAAGGRTHPNEQFF
TGTGCCGCGGGTGGCCGGACTCATCCCAATGAGCAGTTCTTC
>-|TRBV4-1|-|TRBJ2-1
CASSQVAGMGNEQFF
TGCGCCAGCAGCCAAGTGGCGGGAATGGGAAATGAGCAGTTCTTC
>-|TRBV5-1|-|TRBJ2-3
CASLWGPLAGADTQYF
TGCGCCAGCCTTTGGGGGCCCCTAGCAGGCGCAGATACGCAGTATTTT
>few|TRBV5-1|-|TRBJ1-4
CASSPGLSVEKLFF
TGCGCCAGCAGCCCCGGCCTCAGCGTAGAAAAACTGTTTTTT
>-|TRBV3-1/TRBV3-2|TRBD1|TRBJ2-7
CASSPWDSTSYEQYF
TGTGCCAGCAGCCCCTGGGACAGTACCTCCTACGAGCAGTACTTC
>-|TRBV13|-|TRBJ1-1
CASSLEDRGGTEAFF
TGTGCCAGCAGCTTAGAAGACAGAGGGGGCACTGAAGCTTTCTTT
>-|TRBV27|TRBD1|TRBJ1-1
CASSLTGGNTEAFF
TGTGCCAGCAGTTTAACAGGGGGGAACACTGAAGCTTTCTTT
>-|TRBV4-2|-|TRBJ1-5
CARNDRFNQPQHF
TGTGCCAGAAACGACAGGTTCAATCAGCCCCAGCATTTT
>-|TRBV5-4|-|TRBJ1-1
CASSFSSGVMTEAFF
TGTGCCAGCAGCTTCTCCTCGGGGGTTATGACTGAAGCTTTCTTT
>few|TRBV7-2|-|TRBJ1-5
CASSLSRGGNQPQHF
TGTGCCAGCAGCTTAAGCAGGGGAGGCAATCAGCCCCAGCATTTT
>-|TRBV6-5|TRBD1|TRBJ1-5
CASTRDRDLRAQHF
TGTGCCAGCACCCGGGACAGGGATCTTCGGGCCCAGCATTTT
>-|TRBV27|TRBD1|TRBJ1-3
CASSPRGLLSGNTIYF
TGTGCCAGCAGTCCCAGGGGGCTACTCTCTGGAAACACCATATATTTT
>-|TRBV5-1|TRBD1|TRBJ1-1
CASSSGTGGSKNTEAFF
TGCGCCAGCAGCTCCGGGACAGGGGGCTCGAAGAACACTGAAGCTTTCTTT